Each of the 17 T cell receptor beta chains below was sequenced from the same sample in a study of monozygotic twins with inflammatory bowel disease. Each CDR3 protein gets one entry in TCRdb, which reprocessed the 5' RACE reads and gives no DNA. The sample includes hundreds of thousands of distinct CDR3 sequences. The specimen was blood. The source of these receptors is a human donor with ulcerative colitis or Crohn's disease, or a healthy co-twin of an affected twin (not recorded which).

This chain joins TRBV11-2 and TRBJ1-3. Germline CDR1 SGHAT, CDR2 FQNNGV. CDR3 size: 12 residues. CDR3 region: CASSFEGNTIYF. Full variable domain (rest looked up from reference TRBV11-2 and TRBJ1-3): EAGVAQSPRYKIIEKRQSVAFWCNPISGHATLYWYQQILGQGPKLLIQFQNNGVVDDSQLPKDRFSAERLKGVDSTLKIQPAKLEDSAVYLCASSFEGNTIYFGEGSWLTVV.

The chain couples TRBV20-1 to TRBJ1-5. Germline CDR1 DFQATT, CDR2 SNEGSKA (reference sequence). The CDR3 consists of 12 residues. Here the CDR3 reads CSAFRPDQPQHF.

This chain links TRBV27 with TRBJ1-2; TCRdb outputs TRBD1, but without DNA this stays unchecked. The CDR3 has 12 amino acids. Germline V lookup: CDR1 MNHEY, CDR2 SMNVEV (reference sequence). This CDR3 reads CASGTVGYGYTF.

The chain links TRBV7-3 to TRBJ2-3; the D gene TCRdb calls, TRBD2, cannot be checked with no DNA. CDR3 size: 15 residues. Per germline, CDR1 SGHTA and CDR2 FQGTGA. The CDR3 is CASSPGLGGADTQYF.

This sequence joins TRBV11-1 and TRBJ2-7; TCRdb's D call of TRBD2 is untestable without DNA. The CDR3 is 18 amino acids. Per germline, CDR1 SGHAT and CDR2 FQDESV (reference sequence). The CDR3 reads CASSLGLGGRQSLLEQYF.

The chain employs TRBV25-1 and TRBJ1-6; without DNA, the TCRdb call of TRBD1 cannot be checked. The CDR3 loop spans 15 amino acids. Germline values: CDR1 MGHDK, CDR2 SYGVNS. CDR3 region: CASSEPTGDRSPLHF.

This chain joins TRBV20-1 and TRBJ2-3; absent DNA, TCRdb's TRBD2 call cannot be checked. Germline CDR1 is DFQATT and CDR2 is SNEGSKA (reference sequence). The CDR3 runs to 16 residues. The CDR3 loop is CSADGTTGRGVDTQYF.

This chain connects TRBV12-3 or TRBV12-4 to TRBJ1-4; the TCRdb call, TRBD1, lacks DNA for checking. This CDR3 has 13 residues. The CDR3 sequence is CASNPGGGEKLFF.

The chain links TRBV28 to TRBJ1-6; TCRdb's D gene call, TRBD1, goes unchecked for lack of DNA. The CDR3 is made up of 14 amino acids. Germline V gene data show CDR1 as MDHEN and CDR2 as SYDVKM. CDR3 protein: CASSLTEGNSPLHF.

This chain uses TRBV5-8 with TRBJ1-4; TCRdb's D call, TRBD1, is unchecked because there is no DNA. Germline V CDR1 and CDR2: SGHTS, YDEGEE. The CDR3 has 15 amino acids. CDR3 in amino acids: CASRAGTATNEKLFF.

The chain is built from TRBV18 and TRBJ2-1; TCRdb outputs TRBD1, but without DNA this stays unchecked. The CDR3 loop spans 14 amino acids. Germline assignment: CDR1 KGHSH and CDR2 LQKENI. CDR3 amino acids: CASSPRHGTNEQFF. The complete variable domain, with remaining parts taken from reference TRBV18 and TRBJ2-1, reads NAGVMQNPRHLVRRRGQEARLRCSPMKGHSHVYWYRQLPEEGLKFMVYLQKENIIDESGMPKERFSAEFPKEGPSILRIQQVVRGDSAAYFCASSPRHGTNEQFFGPGTRLTVL.

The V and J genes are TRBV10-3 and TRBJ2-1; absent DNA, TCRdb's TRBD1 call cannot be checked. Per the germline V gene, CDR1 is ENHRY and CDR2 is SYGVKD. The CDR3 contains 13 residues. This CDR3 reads CAITPNAGPEQFF.

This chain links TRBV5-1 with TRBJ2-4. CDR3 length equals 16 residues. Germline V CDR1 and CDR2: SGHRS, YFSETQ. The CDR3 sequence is CASSLNGEIAKNIQYF.

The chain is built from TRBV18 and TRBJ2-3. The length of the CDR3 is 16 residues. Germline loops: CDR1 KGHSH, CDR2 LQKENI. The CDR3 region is CASSPPLAGAGDTQYF.

CDR3 sequence: CASSRSPHTNVRAEGGYTF. The chain has TRBV28 and TRBJ1-2; there is no DNA to check the TCRdb D call of TRBD1. This CDR3 is 19 amino acids long. Germline assignment: CDR1 MDHEN and CDR2 SYDVKM.

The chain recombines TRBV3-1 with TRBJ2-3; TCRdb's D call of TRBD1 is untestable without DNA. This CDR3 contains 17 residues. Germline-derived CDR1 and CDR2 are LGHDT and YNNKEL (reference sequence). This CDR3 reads CASSQVGRGKNTDTQYF.

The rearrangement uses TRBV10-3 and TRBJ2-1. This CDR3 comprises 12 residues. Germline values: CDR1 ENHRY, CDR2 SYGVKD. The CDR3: CAIRDFYNEQFF.